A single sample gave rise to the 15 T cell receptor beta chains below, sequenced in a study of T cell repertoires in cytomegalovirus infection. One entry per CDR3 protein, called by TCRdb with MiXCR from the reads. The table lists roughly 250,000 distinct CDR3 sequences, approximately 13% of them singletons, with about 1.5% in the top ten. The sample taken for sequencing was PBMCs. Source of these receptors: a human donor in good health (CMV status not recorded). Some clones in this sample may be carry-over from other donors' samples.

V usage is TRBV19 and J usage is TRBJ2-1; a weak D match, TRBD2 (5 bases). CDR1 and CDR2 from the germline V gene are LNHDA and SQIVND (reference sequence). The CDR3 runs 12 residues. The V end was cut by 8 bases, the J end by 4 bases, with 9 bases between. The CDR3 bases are TGTGCCAGTGGCGGGTGGTACAATGAGCAGTTCTTC. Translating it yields CASGGWYNEQFF.

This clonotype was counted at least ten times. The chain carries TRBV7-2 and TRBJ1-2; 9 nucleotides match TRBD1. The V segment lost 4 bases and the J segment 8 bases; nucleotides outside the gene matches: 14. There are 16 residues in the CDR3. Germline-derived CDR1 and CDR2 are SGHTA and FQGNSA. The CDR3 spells CASSSPGQGVFWGYTF. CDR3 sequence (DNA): TGTGCCAGCAGCTCGCCGGGACAGGGCGTCTTTTGGGGCTACACCTTC.

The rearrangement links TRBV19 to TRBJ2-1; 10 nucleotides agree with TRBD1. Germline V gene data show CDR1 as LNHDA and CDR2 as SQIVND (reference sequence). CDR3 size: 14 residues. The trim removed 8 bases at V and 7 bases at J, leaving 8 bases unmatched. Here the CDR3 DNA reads TGTGCCAGTTGGGATGGGACAGGGGCGAATGAGCAGTTCTTC. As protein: CASWDGTGANEQFF.

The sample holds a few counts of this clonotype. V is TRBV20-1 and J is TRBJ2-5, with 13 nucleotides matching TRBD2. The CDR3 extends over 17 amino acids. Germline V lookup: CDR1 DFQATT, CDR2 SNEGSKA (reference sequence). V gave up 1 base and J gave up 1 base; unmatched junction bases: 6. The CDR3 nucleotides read TGCAGTGCTAGAGGTGGACTAGCGGGGGTAACCCAAGAGACCCAGTACTTC. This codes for CSARGGLAGVTQETQYF.

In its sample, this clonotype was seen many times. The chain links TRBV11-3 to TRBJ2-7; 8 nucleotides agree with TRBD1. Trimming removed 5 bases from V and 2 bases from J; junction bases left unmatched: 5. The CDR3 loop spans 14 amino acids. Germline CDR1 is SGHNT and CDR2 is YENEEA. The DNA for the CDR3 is TGTGCCAGCAGCGGCCGGGACAGGCCCTACGAGCAGTACTTC. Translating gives CASSGRDRPYEQYF.

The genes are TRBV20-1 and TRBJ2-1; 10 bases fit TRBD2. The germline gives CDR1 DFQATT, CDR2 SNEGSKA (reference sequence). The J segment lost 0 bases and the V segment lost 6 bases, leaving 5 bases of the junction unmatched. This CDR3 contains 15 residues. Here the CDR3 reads CSAPGLASSYNEQFF. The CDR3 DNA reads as TGCAGTGCCCCGGGACTAGCGAGCTCCTACAATGAGCAGTTCTTC.

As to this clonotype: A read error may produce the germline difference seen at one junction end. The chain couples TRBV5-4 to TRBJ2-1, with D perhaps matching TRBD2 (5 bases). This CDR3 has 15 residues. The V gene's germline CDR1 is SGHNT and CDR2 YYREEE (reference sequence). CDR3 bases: TGTGCCAGCAGCTTGAAACTAGGCCTCTACATTGAGCAGTTCTTC. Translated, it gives CASSLKLGLYIEQFF. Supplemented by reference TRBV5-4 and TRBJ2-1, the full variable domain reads ETGVTQSPTHLIKTRGQQVTLRCSSQSGHNTVSWYQQALGQGPQFIFQYYREEENGRGNFPPRFSGLQFPNYSSELNVNALELDDSALYLCASSLKLGLYIEQFFGPGTRLTVL.

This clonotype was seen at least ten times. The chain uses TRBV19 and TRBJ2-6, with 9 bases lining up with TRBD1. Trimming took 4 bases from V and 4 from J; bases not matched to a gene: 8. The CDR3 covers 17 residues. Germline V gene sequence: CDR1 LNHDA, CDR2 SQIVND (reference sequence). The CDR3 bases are TGTGCCAGTAGTACTCGGGACAGGGCGGGGGGGGCCAACGTCCTGACTTTC. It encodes CASSTRDRAGGANVLTF.

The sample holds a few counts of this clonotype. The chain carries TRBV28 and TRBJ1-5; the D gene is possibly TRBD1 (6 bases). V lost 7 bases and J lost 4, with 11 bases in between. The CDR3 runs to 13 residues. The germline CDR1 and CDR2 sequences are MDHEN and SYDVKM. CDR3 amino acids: CASTLQGNQPQHF. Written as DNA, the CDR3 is TGTGCCAGCACCCTACAGGGTAATCAGCCCCAGCATTTT.

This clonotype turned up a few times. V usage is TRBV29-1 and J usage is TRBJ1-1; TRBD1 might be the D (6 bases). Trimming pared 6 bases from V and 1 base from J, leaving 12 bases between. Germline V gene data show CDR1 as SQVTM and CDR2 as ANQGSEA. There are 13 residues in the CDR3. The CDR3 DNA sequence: TGCAGCGTCCTCAGGGGTCCGAACACTGAAGCTTTCTTT. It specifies CSVLRGPNTEAFF.

The CDR3 nucleotides read TGTGCCAGCAGCTTAATCCCGGCGGGGACAGCCAACACTGAAGCTTTCTTT. Amino acid sequence: CASSLIPAGTANTEAFF. The V call is TRBV7-3, the J call TRBJ1-1; 7 bases map to TRBD1. Germline V gene data show CDR1 as SGHTA and CDR2 as FQGTGA. The V segment lost 1 base and the J segment 2 bases; nucleotides outside the gene matches: 10. The length of the CDR3 is 17 residues.

The CDR3 region has the DNA TGTGCCAGCAGCAGACCCGGACAGGCTAGCACAGATACGCAGTATTTT. This encodes CASSRPGQASTDTQYF. This sequence joins TRBV7-9 and TRBJ2-3; 7 bases are a match to TRBD1. The CDR3 length is 16 residues. V shed 5 bases and J 0 bases; nucleotides not matched to a gene: 8. In germline, CDR1 is SEHNR, CDR2 FQNEAQ (reference sequence). The whole variable domain, remainder taken from reference TRBV7-9 and TRBJ2-3, is DTGVSQNPRHKITKRGQNVTFRCDPISEHNRLYWYRQTLGQGPEFLTYFQNEAQLEKSRLLSDRFSAERPKGSFSTLEIQRTEQGDSAMYLCASSRPGQASTDTQYFGPGTRLTVL.

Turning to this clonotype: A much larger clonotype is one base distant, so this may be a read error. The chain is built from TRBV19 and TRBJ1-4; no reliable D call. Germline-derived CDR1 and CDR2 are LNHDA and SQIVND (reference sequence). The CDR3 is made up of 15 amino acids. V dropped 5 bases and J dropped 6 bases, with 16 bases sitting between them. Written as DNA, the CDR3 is TGTGCCAGTAGTGTCCCCGCAGCCCTTTATGAAAAACTGTTTTTT. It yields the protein CASSVPAALYEKLFF.

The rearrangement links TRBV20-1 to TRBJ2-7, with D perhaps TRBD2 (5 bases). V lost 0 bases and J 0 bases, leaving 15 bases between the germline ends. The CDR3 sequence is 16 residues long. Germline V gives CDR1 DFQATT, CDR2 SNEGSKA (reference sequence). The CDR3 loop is CSARETGNRYSYEQYF. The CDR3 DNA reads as TGCAGTGCTAGAGAAACCGGGAACAGATACTCCTACGAGCAGTACTTC.

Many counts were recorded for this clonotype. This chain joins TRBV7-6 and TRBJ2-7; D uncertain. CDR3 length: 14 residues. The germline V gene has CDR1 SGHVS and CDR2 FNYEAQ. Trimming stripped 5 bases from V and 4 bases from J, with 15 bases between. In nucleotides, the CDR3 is TGTGCCAGCAGCGTCTCCCAGATCCCTTACGAGCAGTACTTC. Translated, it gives CASSVSQIPYEQYF.